Below, one TCR beta chain is given with its context. Its specificity is not known. These data belong to a study of shared clonotypes between healthy human individuals. On the study more broadly: There were three CD4 naive, three CD4 memory, two CD8 naive and one CD8 memory plates per donor. Study results and limitations: Lower generation probabilities were found for non-shared clonotypes than for those shared by all four donors.

Data came from immunoSEQ multiplex PCR; TCRdb stores just in-frame clones and leaves some out. This sample yields hundreds of thousands of clones, of which over 90% are seen a single time; more than 20% belongs to the top ten. Naive CD8 cells, CD45RO-negative and positively selected for CCR7, excluded terminally differentiated effector memory CD45RA+ cells. The V and J ends lost 4 bases and 7 bases, in that order; junction bases with no gene match: 15. The CDR3 is 18 residues long. Germline V CDR1 and CDR2: MGHDK, SYGVNS. The sample consisted of naive CD8+ T cells sorted from blood. V usage is TRBV25-1 and J usage is TRBJ2-2, with 10 bases identical to TRBD2. This receptor was obtained from a man aged 30 to 39 in good health. The CDR3: CASSAGDGGTSANGELFF. The CDR3 nucleotides are TGTGCCAGCAGTGCCGGAGACGGAGGGACTAGCGCGAACGGGGAGCTGTTTTTT.